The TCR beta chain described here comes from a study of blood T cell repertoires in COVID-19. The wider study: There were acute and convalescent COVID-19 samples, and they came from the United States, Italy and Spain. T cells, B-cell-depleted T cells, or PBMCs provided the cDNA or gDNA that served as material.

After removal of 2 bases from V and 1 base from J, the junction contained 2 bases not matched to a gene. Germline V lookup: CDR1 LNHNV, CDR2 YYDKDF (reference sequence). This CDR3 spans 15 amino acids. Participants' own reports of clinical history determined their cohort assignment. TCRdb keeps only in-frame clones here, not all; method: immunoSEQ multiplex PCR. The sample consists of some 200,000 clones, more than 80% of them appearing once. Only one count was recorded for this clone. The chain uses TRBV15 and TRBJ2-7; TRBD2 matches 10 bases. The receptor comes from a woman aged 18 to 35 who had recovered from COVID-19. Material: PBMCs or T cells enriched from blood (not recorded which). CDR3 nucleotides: TGTGCCACCAGCAGACCTAGCGGGGGTTCCTACGAGCAGTACTTC. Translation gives CATSRPSGGSYEQYF.